This T cell receptor (beta chain) derives from a study of cytomegalovirus exposure and HLA in healthy donors. Broader study findings: Reports indicated that the classifier achieved high specificity and sensitivity in diagnosing cytomegalovirus status. According to the study, around 150 TCR beta chains were cytomegalovirus-associated. The dataset shows that most TCR sequences were rare, while some public TCRs occurred in many donors.

Remarks on this clone: The target antigen is unknown.

Clones were sequenced by immunoSEQ multiplex PCR, and TCRdb holds only the in-frame ones, with some missing. The sample has 150,000 to 200,000 clones; about 89% are singletons. V lost 1 base, J lost 5 bases, and 9 bases lay in between. This CDR3 comprises 13 residues. Germline V gene lookup returns CDR1 MNHEY and CDR2 SMNVEV (reference sequence). Sequencing was done on a sample of PBMCs. This chain connects TRBV27 to TRBJ2-7; D is unresolved. This TCR came from a man in his thirties or forties in good health and CMV-seropositive. DNA for the CDR3: TGTGCCAGCAGTTTATGGTTGGGCGACGAGCAGTACTTC. Protein product: CASSLWLGDEQYF.